Listed below are T cell receptor beta chains from one sample, sequenced in a study of CXCR3-negative and CXCR3-positive naive CD8 T cells. TCRdb reprocessed the 5' RACE reads and stores each CDR3 protein as one record, lacking DNA. Listed are under 60,000 distinct CDR3 sequences; over 0.45% falls within the top ten. Material: naive CXCR3+ CD8+ T cells from blood. The receptors were gathered from a human donor in good health. Some clones in this sample may be carry-over from other donors' samples. CDR3s include the opening cysteine and the closing phenylalanine or tryptophan.

length	V	J	CDR3
12	TRBV7-6	TRBJ2-1	CASSLGDNEQFF
14	TRBV7-9	TRBJ1-2	CASSDLQLYYGYTF
13	TRBV21-1	TRBJ2-1	CALPRQLYNEQFF
16	TRBV9	TRBJ2-3	CASSPSRRGWTDTQYF
16	TRBV5-1	TRBJ2-2	CASSLARRLNTGELFF
15	TRBV11-1	TRBJ2-1	CASSPTSALANEQFF
18	TRBV5-6	TRBJ2-5	CASSAPIGLFPNQETQYF
15	TRBV4-3	TRBJ2-1	CASSQRQGARNEQFF
16	TRBV4-3	TRBJ2-5	CASSQDWRGAGETQYF
16	TRBV9	TRBJ2-7	CASSGPEGRTIYEQYF
15	TRBV10-3	TRBJ1-1	CAISDVPGVDTEAFF
15	TRBV7-3	TRBJ2-3	CASSQRRTGEDTQYF
13	TRBV25-1	TRBJ1-1	CASSAGGGTEAFF
13	TRBV6-2/TRBV6-3	TRBJ2-1	CASSYSWFNEQFF
13	TRBV12-3/TRBV12-4	TRBJ2-3	CASSSTGLDTQYF
12	TRBV28	TRBJ2-7	CASSVADPQKYF
15	TRBV12-3/TRBV12-4	TRBJ2-2	CASSYGGGSPGELFF
17	TRBV4-3	TRBJ2-1	CASSHLLAGGLYNEQFF
14	TRBV6-6	TRBJ1-4	CASSPGRGDEKLFF
15	TRBV3-1	TRBJ2-3	CASSQGLAGGDTQYF
16	TRBV7-9	TRBJ2-3	CASSPPRGASTDTQYF
18	TRBV11-3	TRBJ1-5	CASSPLFMDRGENQPQHF
16	TRBV28	TRBJ2-1	CASKSPQGLSYNEQFF
12	TRBV7-9	TRBJ2-1	CASSLSEGEQFF
14	TRBV6-2/TRBV6-3	TRBJ2-5	CASSSVGAQETQYF
11	TRBV2	TRBJ1-1	CASSEAPGAFF
14	TRBV4-2	TRBJ2-1	CASSPAGTYNEQFF
16	TRBV9	TRBJ2-3	CASSELAGGFTDTQYF
14	TRBV7-3	TRBJ1-1	CASSEAMGGTEAFF
19	TRBV7-6	TRBJ1-4	CASSLHSDRETEANEKLFF
16	TRBV7-9	TRBJ1-5	CASQSAVLNGNQPQHF